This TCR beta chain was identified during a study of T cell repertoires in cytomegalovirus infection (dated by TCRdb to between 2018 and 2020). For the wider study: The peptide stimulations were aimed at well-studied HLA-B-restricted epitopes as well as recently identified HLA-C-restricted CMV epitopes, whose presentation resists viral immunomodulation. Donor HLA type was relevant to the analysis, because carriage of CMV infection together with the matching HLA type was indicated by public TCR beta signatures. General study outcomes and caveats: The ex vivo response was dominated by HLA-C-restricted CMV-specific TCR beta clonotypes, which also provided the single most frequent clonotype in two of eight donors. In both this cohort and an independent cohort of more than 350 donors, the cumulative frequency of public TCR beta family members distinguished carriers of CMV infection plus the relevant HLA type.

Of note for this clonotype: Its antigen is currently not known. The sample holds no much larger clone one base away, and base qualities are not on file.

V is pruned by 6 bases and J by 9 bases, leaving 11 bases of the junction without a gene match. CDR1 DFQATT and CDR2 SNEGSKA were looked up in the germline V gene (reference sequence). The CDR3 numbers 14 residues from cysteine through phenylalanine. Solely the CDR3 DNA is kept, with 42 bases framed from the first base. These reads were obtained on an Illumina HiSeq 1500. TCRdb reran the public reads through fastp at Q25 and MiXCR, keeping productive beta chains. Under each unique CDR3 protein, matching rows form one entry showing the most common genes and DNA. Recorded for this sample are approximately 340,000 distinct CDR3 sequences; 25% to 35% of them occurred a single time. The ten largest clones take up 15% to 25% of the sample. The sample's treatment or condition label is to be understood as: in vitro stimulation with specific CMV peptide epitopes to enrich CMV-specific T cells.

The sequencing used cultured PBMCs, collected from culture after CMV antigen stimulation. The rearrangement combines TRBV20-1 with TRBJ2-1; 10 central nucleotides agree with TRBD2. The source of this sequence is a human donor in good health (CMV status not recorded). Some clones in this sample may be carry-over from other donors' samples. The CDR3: CSAATSGLGGEQFF. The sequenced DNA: TGCAGTGCCGCGACTAGCGGGCTCGGGGGTGAGCAGTTCTTC.